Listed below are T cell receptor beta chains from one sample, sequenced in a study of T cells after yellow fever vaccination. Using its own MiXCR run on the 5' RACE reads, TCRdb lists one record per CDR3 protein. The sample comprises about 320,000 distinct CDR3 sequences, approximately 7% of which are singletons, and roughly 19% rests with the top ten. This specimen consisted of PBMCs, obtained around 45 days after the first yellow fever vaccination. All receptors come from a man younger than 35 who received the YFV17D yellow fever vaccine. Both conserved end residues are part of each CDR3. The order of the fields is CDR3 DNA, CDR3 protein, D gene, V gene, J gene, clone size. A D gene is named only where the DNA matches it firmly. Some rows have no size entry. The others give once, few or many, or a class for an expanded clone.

DNA: TGCGCCAGCAGCCCCTACAAGGTTGTCACAGATACGCAGTATTTT
CDR3: CASSPYKVVTDTQYF
D: NA
V: TRBV4-1
J: TRBJ2-3
size: many

DNA: TGTGCCATCAGTGAGGACCCCGCCAGGGGGAATCAGCCCCAGCATTTT
CDR3: CAISEDPARGNQPQHF
D: TRBD1
V: TRBV10-3
J: TRBJ1-5
size: many

DNA: TGCGCCAGCACGACTAGCGGGGGGGAGACCCAGTACTTC
CDR3: CASTTSGGETQYF
D: TRBD2
V: TRBV5-1
J: TRBJ2-5
size: many

DNA: TGTGCCAGTGGGGGCGCAGATACGCAGTATTTT
CDR3: CASGGADTQYF
D: NA
V: TRBV6-6
J: TRBJ2-3
size: many

DNA: TGCGCCAGCAGCCAAGCGGGACTAGCGAGAGATACGCAGTATTTT
CDR3: CASSQAGLARDTQYF
D: TRBD2
V: TRBV4-3
J: TRBJ2-3
size: NA

DNA: TGTGCCAGCAGCACCCCGGGACTCGGAGGTACTAGCACAGATACGCAGTATTTT
CDR3: CASSTPGLGGTSTDTQYF
D: NA
V: TRBV7-8
J: TRBJ2-3
size: NA

DNA: TGTGCCACCGCGTATGAGGGGAGGGAGCAGTTCTTC
CDR3: CATAYEGREQFF
D: NA
V: TRBV18
J: TRBJ2-1
size: few

DNA: TGTGCCAGCAGCCGGACTAGCACTACAGATACGCAGTATTTT
CDR3: CASSRTSTTDTQYF
D: TRBD2
V: TRBV7-9
J: TRBJ2-3
size: NA

DNA: TGTGCCAGCAGCAGGGACAGGGATGAAAAACTGTTTTTT
CDR3: CASSRDRDEKLFF
D: TRBD1
V: TRBV7-8
J: TRBJ1-4
size: NA

DNA: TGTGCCAGTAGTATGACTAGCGGGAGTAGCACAGATACGCAGTATTTT
CDR3: CASSMTSGSSTDTQYF
D: TRBD2
V: TRBV19
J: TRBJ2-3
size: few

DNA: TGTGCCAGCAGTTCCCAAGGGTCTTATGGCTACACCTTC
CDR3: CASSSQGSYGYTF
D: NA
V: TRBV6-5
J: TRBJ1-2
size: NA

DNA: TGCTGCGCTCGACCCACTAGCGGGGGATTGGCCGGGGAGCTGTTTTTT
CDR3: CCARPTSGGLAGELFF
D: TRBD2
V: TRBV20-1
J: TRBJ2-2
size: NA

DNA: TGTGCCAGCAGGGCCACTGAGCGGGGGAACGTTTGGACCAAAAACATTCAGTACTTC
CDR3: CASRATERGNVWTKNIQYF
D: TRBD2
V: TRBV6-2/TRBV6-3
J: TRBJ2-4
size: few

DNA: TGTGCCAGTAGTATAGCGGGGGGGACCTACAATGAGCAGTTCTTC
CDR3: CASSIAGGTYNEQFF
D: TRBD2
V: TRBV19
J: TRBJ2-1
size: few

DNA: TGTGCCAGCAGCCTTACGGGGTTCAATCAGCCCCAGCATTTT
CDR3: CASSLTGFNQPQHF
D: NA
V: TRBV13
J: TRBJ1-5
size: few

DNA: TGTGCCAGCAGCGCCTGGACAGGCCCAACCGGGGAGCTGTTTTTT
CDR3: CASSAWTGPTGELFF
D: TRBD1
V: TRBV7-8
J: TRBJ2-2
size: many

DNA: TGTGCCAGCAGCTTAGCGTTTAGGGGCGGGAACACTGAAGCTTTCTTT
CDR3: CASSLAFRGGNTEAFF
D: NA
V: TRBV7-6
J: TRBJ1-1
size: many

DNA: TGCGCCAGCAGCCGGTCAGGGCGCCAAGAGACCCAGTACTTC
CDR3: CASSRSGRQETQYF
D: NA
V: TRBV4-1
J: TRBJ2-5
size: few

DNA: TGTGCCAGCTCACCACCGAACAGGGTTAGCTACAATGAGCAGTTCTTC
CDR3: CASSPPNRVSYNEQFF
D: NA
V: TRBV18
J: TRBJ2-1
size: many

DNA: TGTGCCAGCAGCTCCCCGGGACTAGCGCAAACCTACGAGCAGTACTTC
CDR3: CASSSPGLAQTYEQYF
D: TRBD2
V: TRBV11-2
J: TRBJ2-7
size: NA

DNA: TGTGCCAGCAGCCCTCGACAGGGGGAGGTAGATACGCAGTATTTT
CDR3: CASSPRQGEVDTQYF
D: TRBD1
V: TRBV7-8
J: TRBJ2-3
size: NA

DNA: TGTGCCAGCAGCGCGAACGGGGGCCCAGATACGCAGTATTTT
CDR3: CASSANGGPDTQYF
D: NA
V: TRBV11-1
J: TRBJ2-3
size: NA

DNA: TGTGCCAGCAGCCTCTGGGAGGGGGGGGACTCCGGGGCCAACGTCCTGACTTTC
CDR3: CASSLWEGGDSGANVLTF
D: NA
V: TRBV6-1
J: TRBJ2-6
size: many

DNA: TGTGCCAGCAGCCATCGACAGGGCCAAGAGACCCAGTACTTC
CDR3: CASSHRQGQETQYF
D: TRBD1
V: TRBV7-9
J: TRBJ2-5
size: NA

DNA: TGCGCCAGCAGCTTCGATTACTCGACAGGGCCGGACACTGAAGCTTTCTTT
CDR3: CASSFDYSTGPDTEAFF
D: TRBD1
V: TRBV5-1
J: TRBJ1-1
size: NA

DNA: TGTGCCAGCAGCCCCGAGACAGGCCAAGAGACCCAGTACTTC
CDR3: CASSPETGQETQYF
D: NA
V: TRBV7-9
J: TRBJ2-5
size: NA

DNA: TGTGCCAGCAGTCCAGTGGGCCCAGCTAACTATGGCTACACCTTC
CDR3: CASSPVGPANYGYTF
D: NA
V: TRBV12-3/TRBV12-4
J: TRBJ1-2
size: NA

DNA: TGCAGTGCCACCTACATTGGGAGGGAGGGGGCTACCGGCTACACCTTC
CDR3: CSATYIGREGATGYTF
D: TRBD1
V: TRBV20-1
J: TRBJ1-2
size: NA

DNA: TGTGCCAGCAGTCGAAGACAGGGGGAATCGTATGAGCAGTTCTTC
CDR3: CASSRRQGESYEQFF
D: TRBD1
V: TRBV12-3/TRBV12-4
J: TRBJ2-1
size: many

DNA: TGCGCCAGCAGCCAAGCGTTGAGCTCCTACAATGAGCAGTTCTTC
CDR3: CASSQALSSYNEQFF
D: NA
V: TRBV4-3
J: TRBJ2-1
size: few

DNA: TGTGCCAGCAGCCAGGGACTAGCGGGGCTCGCGAACACCGGGGAGCTGTTTTTT
CDR3: CASSQGLAGLANTGELFF
D: TRBD2
V: TRBV4-2
J: TRBJ2-2
size: few

DNA: TGCAGCGTTGGGGGGGGAAATCAGCCCCAGCATTTT
CDR3: CSVGGGNQPQHF
D: NA
V: TRBV29-1
J: TRBJ1-5
size: few

DNA: TGTGCCAGTAGTTCTGCGGGGACTCAGCCCCAGCATTTT
CDR3: CASSSAGTQPQHF
D: NA
V: TRBV19
J: TRBJ1-5
size: few

DNA: TGTGCCAGCAGCCAAGATATGGCGGGGCTCATAGTCGAGCAGTACTTC
CDR3: CASSQDMAGLIVEQYF
D: NA
V: TRBV3-1
J: TRBJ2-7
size: many

DNA: TGTGCCAGCAGACCACAGGGGGTCCCCACTGAAGCTTTCTTT
CDR3: CASRPQGVPTEAFF
D: TRBD1
V: TRBV12-3/TRBV12-4
J: TRBJ1-1
size: many

DNA: TGTGCCAGCAGTTACGGGGGTAGCGGTTCTAGCACAGATACGCAGTATTTT
CDR3: CASSYGGSGSSTDTQYF
D: NA
V: TRBV6-2/TRBV6-3
J: TRBJ2-3
size: few

DNA: TGTGCCAGCAGATTAGCCGGGACAGGGCACAATGAGCAGTTCTTC
CDR3: CASRLAGTGHNEQFF
D: TRBD1
V: TRBV6-5
J: TRBJ2-1
size: NA

DNA: TGTGCCAGCAGTTACTCGGTGACCGCCGGTCAAGATACGCAGTATTTT
CDR3: CASSYSVTAGQDTQYF
D: NA
V: TRBV6-5
J: TRBJ2-3
size: many

DNA: TGTGCCAGCAGGCGGGGGCTCACAGATACGCAGTATTTT
CDR3: CASRRGLTDTQYF
D: NA
V: TRBV6-5
J: TRBJ2-3
size: NA

DNA: TGTGCCAGCTCCCCCTTCTCTAGCGGGGGTTTGAACATTCAGTACTTC
CDR3: CASSPFSSGGLNIQYF
D: TRBD2
V: TRBV18
J: TRBJ2-4
size: few

DNA: TGTGCCAGCAGCTACTTTAACAGAAGATCACCCCTCCACTTT
CDR3: CASSYFNRRSPLHF
D: NA
V: TRBV5-6
J: TRBJ1-6
size: many

DNA: TGTGCCAGCAGTTTAGAGGGGTGGGGGCATCAGCCCCAGCATTTT
CDR3: CASSLEGWGHQPQHF
D: NA
V: TRBV12-3/TRBV12-4
J: TRBJ1-5
size: many

DNA: TGTGCCAGCAGCCGCCTCAGTTTTGGCACAGATACGCAGTATTTT
CDR3: CASSRLSFGTDTQYF
D: NA
V: TRBV9
J: TRBJ2-3
size: NA

DNA: TGTGCCAGCAGCTTGCCTGGGAGTAGCTCCTACGAGCAGTACTTC
CDR3: CASSLPGSSSYEQYF
D: NA
V: TRBV5-5
J: TRBJ2-7
size: NA

DNA: TGCGCCAGCAGTCTCCCGGACTCCCTCTACGAGCAGTACTTC
CDR3: CASSLPDSLYEQYF
D: NA
V: TRBV5-1
J: TRBJ2-7
size: many

DNA: TGTGCCAGCAGCCACCGAGCCGGGACAGGGAATTACAATGAGCAGTTCTTC
CDR3: CASSHRAGTGNYNEQFF
D: TRBD1
V: TRBV7-6
J: TRBJ2-1
size: many

DNA: TGTGCCAGCACCGAAGGGAGGTACAGGGGACTCTCCTACGAGCAGTACTTC
CDR3: CASTEGRYRGLSYEQYF
D: NA
V: TRBV6-1
J: TRBJ2-7
size: few

DNA: TGCGCCAGCAGCCTCGGGACAGGGAACACCGGGGAGCTGTTTTTT
CDR3: CASSLGTGNTGELFF
D: TRBD1
V: TRBV5-1
J: TRBJ2-2
size: NA

DNA: TGCAGCACCCGAGGCAGAACCTACGAGCAGTACTTC
CDR3: CSTRGRTYEQYF
D: NA
V: TRBV20-1
J: TRBJ2-7
size: NA

DNA: TGTGCCAGTAGTCCGGCGTGGGGGGCGACTAATGAAAAACTGTTTTTT
CDR3: CASSPAWGATNEKLFF
D: NA
V: TRBV19
J: TRBJ1-4
size: few

DNA: TGCAGCGTTCTGACAGATCCCCAAGAGACCCAGTACTTC
CDR3: CSVLTDPQETQYF
D: NA
V: TRBV29-1
J: TRBJ2-5
size: few

DNA: TGTGCCAGCAGCCTTAACGCGCGGGAGCAGTACTTC
CDR3: CASSLNAREQYF
D: NA
V: TRBV5-4
J: TRBJ2-7
size: NA